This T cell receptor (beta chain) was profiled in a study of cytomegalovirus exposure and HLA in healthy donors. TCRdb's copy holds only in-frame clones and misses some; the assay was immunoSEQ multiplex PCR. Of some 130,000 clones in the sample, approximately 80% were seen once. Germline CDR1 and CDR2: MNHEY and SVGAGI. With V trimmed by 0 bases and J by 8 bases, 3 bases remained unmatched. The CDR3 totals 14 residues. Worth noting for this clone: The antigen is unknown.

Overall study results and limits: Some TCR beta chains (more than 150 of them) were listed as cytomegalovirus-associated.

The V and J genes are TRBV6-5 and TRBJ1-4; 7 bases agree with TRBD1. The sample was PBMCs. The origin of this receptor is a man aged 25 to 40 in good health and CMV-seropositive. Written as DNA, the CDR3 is TGTGCCAGCAGTTACTCTTACAGGGGCGAAAAACTGTTTTTT. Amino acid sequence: CASSYSYRGEKLFF.